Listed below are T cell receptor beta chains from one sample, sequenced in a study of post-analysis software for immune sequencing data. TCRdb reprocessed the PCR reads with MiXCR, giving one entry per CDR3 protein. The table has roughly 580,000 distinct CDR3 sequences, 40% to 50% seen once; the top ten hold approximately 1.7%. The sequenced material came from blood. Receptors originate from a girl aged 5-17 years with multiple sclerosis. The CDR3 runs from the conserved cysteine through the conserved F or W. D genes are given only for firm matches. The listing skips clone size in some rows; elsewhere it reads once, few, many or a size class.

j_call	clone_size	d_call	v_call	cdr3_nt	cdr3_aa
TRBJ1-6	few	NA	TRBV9	TGTGCCAGCAGCCCAGAAGAGGGGTATAATTCACCCCTCCACTTT	CASSPEEGYNSPLHF
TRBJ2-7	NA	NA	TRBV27	TGTGCCAGCAGTTTTCATCCGGGACTCTACGAGCAGTACTTC	CASSFHPGLYEQYF
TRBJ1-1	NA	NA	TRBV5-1	TGCGCCAGCGGCCGTGACGGACCTAGGGACACTGAAGCTTTCTTT	CASGRDGPRDTEAFF
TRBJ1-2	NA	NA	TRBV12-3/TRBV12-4	TGTGCCAGCGCCCGGGCAGCCTACCCCTATGGCTACACCTTC	CASARAAYPYGYTF
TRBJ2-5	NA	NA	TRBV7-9	TGTGCCAGCAGCCCACCGCATATCCTTGAGACCCAGTACTTC	CASSPPHILETQYF
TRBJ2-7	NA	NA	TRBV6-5	TGTGCCAGCAGTTACGGCGAGTACTACGAGCAGTACTTC	CASSYGEYYEQYF
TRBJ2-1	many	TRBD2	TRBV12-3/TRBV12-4	TGTGCCAGCAGACCGGGGACTAGCGGGGGGAATGAGCAGTTCTTC	CASRPGTSGGNEQFF
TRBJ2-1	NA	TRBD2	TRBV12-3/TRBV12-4	TGTGCCAGCAGTTTAAGGGTAGCGGGAGGCCTTTACAATGAGCAGTTCTTC	CASSLRVAGGLYNEQFF
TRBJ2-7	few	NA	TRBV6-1	TGTGCCAGCAGTGAAGCGATGTCCTACGAGCAGTACTTC	CASSEAMSYEQYF
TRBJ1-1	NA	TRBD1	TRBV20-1	TGCAGTGCTAGACTCGAGATCCGGGACAGGGGTGACACTGAAGCTTTCTTT	CSARLEIRDRGDTEAFF
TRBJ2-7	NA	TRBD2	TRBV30	TGTGCCTGGAGGGGGGGGACTAGCGGCTCCTACGAGCAGTACTTC	CAWRGGTSGSYEQYF
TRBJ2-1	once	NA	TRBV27	TGTGCCAGCAAACCCCCAACAGGTTGGGATGAGCAGTTCTTC	CASKPPTGWDEQFF
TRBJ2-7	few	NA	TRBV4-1	TGCGCCAGCAGCCAAGTTCTGGAACAGGCCTACGAGCAGTACTTC	CASSQVLEQAYEQYF
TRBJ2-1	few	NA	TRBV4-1	TGCGCCAGCAGCCCGTTAGATCTAGGGATCTCCTACAATGAGCAGTTCTTC	CASSPLDLGISYNEQFF
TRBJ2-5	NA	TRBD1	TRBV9	TGTGCCAGCAGCGGGGACAGAGCACAAGAGACCCAGTACTTC	CASSGDRAQETQYF
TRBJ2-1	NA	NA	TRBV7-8	TGTGCCAGCAGCTCCCCGCGGGGGCCAACCCGTAATGAGCAGTTCTTC	CASSSPRGPTRNEQFF
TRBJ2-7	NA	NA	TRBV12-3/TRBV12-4	TGTGCCAGCAGTTTCGGGACTCATACCTACGAGCAGTACTTC	CASSFGTHTYEQYF
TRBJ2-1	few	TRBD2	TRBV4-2	TGTGCCAGCAGCCATGCCCGCGGGAGGTCCTACAATGAGCAGTTCTTC	CASSHARGRSYNEQFF
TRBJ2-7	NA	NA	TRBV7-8	TGTGCCAGCAGCTTAGCGGGGACGGAGAGAGAGCAGTACTTC	CASSLAGTEREQYF
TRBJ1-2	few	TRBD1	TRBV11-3	TGTGCCAGCAGCTTAGGCAGGACAGGGAACTATGGCTACACCTTC	CASSLGRTGNYGYTF
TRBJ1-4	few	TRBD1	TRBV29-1	TGCAGCGTCCGACAGGGACTTAATGAAAAACTGTTTTTT	CSVRQGLNEKLFF
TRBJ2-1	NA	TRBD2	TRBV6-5	TGTGCCAGCAGTTACGCCCCGAGACTAGCGGGATTAGTCTACAATGAGCGGTTCTTC	CASSYAPRLAGLVYNERFF
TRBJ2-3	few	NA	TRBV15	TGTGCCACCAGCAGCCCCAAACACACAGATACGCAGTATTTT	CATSSPKHTDTQYF
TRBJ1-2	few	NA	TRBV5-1	TGCGCCAGCAGCTTGGCCGGGGCCGGGACGGCTGACTATGGCTACACCTTC	CASSLAGAGTADYGYTF
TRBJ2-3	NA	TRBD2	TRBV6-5	TGTGCCAGCACTCCGGGGCGGCTAGCGGGCACAGATACGCAGTATTTT	CASTPGRLAGTDTQYF
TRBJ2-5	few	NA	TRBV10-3	TGTGCCATCAGTGAGTCGAGTCAGCAGACCCAGTACTTC	CAISESSQQTQYF
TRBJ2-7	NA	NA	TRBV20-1	TGCAGTGCTAGAGAGGCCGGGTCCTACGAGCAGTACTTC	CSAREAGSYEQYF
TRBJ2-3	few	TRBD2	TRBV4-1	TGCGCCAGCAGCCAAGATAGTCTAGCGGGTACCACAGATACGCAGTATTTT	CASSQDSLAGTTDTQYF
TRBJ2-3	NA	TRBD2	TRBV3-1	TGTGCCAGCAGCCAAGTCGGGGGGGACCATGCTGATACGCAGTATTTT	CASSQVGGDHADTQYF